The T cell receptor beta chain under discussion was sequenced for a study of post-analysis software for immune sequencing data. On the study more broadly: Clinical courses comprised relapsing-remitting, secondary progressive and progressive-relapsing multiple sclerosis. General observations from the study: When compared against controls, multiple sclerosis patients showed significantly lower normalized Chao1 diversity. Patients had higher frequencies than controls of roughly 5 TRBV segments, including TRBV5-6, TRBV5-1 and TRBV20-1. Samples sharing a preparation batch grouped tightly together when assessed by F measure.

Turning to this clonotype: The antigen is undetermined.

Losses at the gene ends were 4 bases for V and 0 bases for J; bases not matched to a gene: 6. The length of the CDR3 is 16 residues. Germline CDR1 is SGHTA and CDR2 is FQGTGA. cDNA libraries for TCR beta contained unique molecular identifiers. Some 500,000 cDNA molecules were recovered from an input of roughly 0.95 to 11 million T cells. TCRdb reprocessed the PCR reads with MiXCR, giving one entry per CDR3 protein. The sample holds fewer than 600,000 distinct CDR3 sequences, 45% seen once. Sample: blood. The clonotype comes from a girl aged 5 to 17 with multiple sclerosis. V is TRBV7-3 and J is TRBJ2-1; 7 positions match TRBD2. The CDR3 loop reads CASSSLAVSSYNEQFF. The CDR3 nucleotides are TGTGCCAGCAGCTCCCTAGCGGTTAGCTCCTACAATGAGCAGTTCTTC.